The clone carrying this T cell receptor (beta chain) was picked up a small number of times. Study processing details: Reference gene primers were amplified, and this amplification served to estimate nucleated cell counts. Sequencing was performed with immunoSEQ multiplex PCR; in TCRdb, only in-frame clones are kept and a portion is missing. That table is the source of V, J and clone size, and D and trimming were worked out from the DNA. The sample consists of almost 80,000 clones, 90% of them appearing once. The record originates from a study of blood T cell repertoires in COVID-19. In the study overall: Acute-phase and convalescent COVID-19 samples originated in the United States, Italy and Spain. Sources were T cells, B-cell-depleted T cells, or PBMCs; the material itself was cDNA or gDNA.

Input material: peripheral blood. This TCR came from a woman of 80 years or more with acute or convalescent COVID-19.

CDR3 DNA sequence: TGTGCCAGCTCAGAGGGTACTGGGGAAAAACTGTTTTTT. Translated, it gives CASSEGTGEKLFF. This chain links TRBV18 with TRBJ1-4; unclear D gene. This CDR3 is built from 13 residues. Germline V CDR1 and CDR2: KGHSH, LQKENI. V lost 5 bases to trimming and J lost 8 bases, with 12 bases between them.